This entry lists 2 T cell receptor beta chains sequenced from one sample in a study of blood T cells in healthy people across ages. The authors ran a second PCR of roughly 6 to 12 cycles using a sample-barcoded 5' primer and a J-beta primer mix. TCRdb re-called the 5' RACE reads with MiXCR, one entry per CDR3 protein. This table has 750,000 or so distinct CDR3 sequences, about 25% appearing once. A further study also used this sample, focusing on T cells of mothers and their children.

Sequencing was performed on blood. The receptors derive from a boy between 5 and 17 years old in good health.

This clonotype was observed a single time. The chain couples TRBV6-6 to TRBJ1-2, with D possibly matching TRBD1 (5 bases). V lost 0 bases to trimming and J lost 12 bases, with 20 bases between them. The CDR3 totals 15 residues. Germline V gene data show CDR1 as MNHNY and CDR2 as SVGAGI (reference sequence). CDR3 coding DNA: TGTGCCAGCAGTTACTCGAGGGAGATGGGGGGTTTCGACACCTTC. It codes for CASSYSREMGGFDTF.

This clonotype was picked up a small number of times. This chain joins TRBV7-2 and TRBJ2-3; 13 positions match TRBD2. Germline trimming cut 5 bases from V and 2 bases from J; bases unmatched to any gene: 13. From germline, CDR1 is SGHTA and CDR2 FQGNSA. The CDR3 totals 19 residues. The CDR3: CASSRTSGGQMGHTDTQYF. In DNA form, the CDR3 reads TGTGCCAGCAGCCGGACTAGCGGGGGCCAGATGGGACACACAGATACGCAGTATTTT.